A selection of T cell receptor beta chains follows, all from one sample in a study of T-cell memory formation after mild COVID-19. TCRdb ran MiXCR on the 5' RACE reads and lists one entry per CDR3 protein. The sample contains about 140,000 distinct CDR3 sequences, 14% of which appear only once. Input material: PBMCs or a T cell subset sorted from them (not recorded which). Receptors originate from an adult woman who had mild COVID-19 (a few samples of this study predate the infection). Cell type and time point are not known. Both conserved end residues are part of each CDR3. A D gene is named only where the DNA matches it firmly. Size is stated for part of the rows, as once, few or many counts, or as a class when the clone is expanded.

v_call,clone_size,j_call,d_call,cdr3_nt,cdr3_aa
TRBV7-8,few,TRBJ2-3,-,TGTGCCAGCAGCTCATTAGCGGTCCTCGGAGATACGCAGTATTTT,CASSSLAVLGDTQYF
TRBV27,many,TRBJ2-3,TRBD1,TGTGCCAGCAGTTCCACTTGGACAGGGGGGTCAGATACGCAGTATTTT,CASSSTWTGGSDTQYF
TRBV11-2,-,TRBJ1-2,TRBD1,TGTGCCAGCAGCTTACGTAGTGACAGGGCGCTTTTCTATGGCTACACCTTC,CASSLRSDRALFYGYTF
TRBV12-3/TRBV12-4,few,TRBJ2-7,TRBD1,TGTGCCAGCAGTCATGGGGACAGCCGGTCCTACGAGCAGTACTTC,CASSHGDSRSYEQYF
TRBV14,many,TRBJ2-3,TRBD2,TGTGCCAGCAGCCCTAGCGGGAGTTATGGAGATACGCAGTATTTT,CASSPSGSYGDTQYF
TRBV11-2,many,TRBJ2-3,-,TGTGCCAGCAGCTTAGAGTCTGGACGGGGGAAAAAAGATACGCAGTATTTT,CASSLESGRGKKDTQYF
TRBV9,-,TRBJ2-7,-,TGTGCCAGCAGCGTGGGCTTACAGGGATCAACCTACGAGCAGTACTTC,CASSVGLQGSTYEQYF
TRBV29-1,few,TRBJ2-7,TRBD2,TGCAGCGTCGCGGGGTCTAGCGGGAGGAGAGATGACTACGAGCAGTACTTC,CSVAGSSGRRDDYEQYF
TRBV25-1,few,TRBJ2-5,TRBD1,TGTGCCAGCAGTGAGGACAGGGGGCTCGAAGAGACCCAGTACTTC,CASSEDRGLEETQYF
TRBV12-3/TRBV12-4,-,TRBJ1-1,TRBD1,TGTGCCAGCAGCTTCGAAACAGGGGGCATTGCTGAAGCTTTCTTT,CASSFETGGIAEAFF
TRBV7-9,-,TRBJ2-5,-,TGTGCCAGCAGCTTATTGTGGGCGGATCGGCGGGAGACCCAGTACTTC,CASSLLWADRRETQYF
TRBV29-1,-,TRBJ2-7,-,TGCAGCGTTGTTTTGGACAGACCCTACGAGCAGTACTTC,CSVVLDRPYEQYF
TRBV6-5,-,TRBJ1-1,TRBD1,TGTGCCAGCAGTTACGCGGCAGGGGGCACTGAAGCTTTCTTT,CASSYAAGGTEAFF
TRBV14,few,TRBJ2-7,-,TGTGCCAGCAGCCTTCCAGATCTCGGGGCCCGTAGGGGGGGAGAGGATTGCGACGAGCAGTACTTC,CASSLPDLGARRGGEDCDEQYF
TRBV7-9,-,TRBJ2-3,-,TGTGCCAGCAGCTTTGATCATTACCCCATGGGGGATACGCAGTATTTT,CASSFDHYPMGDTQYF
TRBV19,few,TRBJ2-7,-,TGTGCCAGTAGTATCGGAGAAGCCTACGAGCAGTACTTC,CASSIGEAYEQYF
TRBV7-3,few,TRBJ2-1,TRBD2,TGTGCCAGCAGCTTAACTGCGGGAGGGACCTACAATGAGCAGTTCTTC,CASSLTAGGTYNEQFF
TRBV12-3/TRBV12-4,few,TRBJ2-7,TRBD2,TGTGCCAGCACCACGACTAGCGGCTCCTACGAGCAGTACTTC,CASTTTSGSYEQYF
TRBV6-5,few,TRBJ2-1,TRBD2,TGTGCCAGCAGTCCGTCGGTAGCGGGAGGTTGGAATGAGCAGTTCTTC,CASSPSVAGGWNEQFF
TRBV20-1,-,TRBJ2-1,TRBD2,TGCAGTGCTAGCGGGGGGGGAAATGAGCAGTTCTTC,CSASGGGNEQFF
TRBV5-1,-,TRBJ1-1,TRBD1,TGCGCCAGCAGCTCGACAGGGGCCAACACTGAAGCTTTCTTT,CASSSTGANTEAFF
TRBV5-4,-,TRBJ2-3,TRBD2,TGTGCCAGCAGTCCCGGGGCTAGCGGACGAGGCACAGATACGCAGTATTTT,CASSPGASGRGTDTQYF
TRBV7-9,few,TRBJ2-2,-,TGTGCCAGCAGCCCTGTATCCACCGGGGAGCTGTTTTTT,CASSPVSTGELFF
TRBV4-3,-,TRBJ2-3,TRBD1,TGCGCCAGCAGCCAACTCTCCGGGACAGGTCATACGCAGTATTTT,CASSQLSGTGHTQYF
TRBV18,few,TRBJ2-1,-,TGTGCCAGCTCACCCGCAGGGTCCAATGAGCAGTTCTTC,CASSPAGSNEQFF
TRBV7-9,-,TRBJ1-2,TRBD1,TGTGCCAGCAGCGCGGGGACAGGGTCCTATGGCTACACCTTC,CASSAGTGSYGYTF
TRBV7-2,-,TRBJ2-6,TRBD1,TGTGCCAGCAGCTCCCTGACAGGGGGCGCAGCTGGGGCCAACGTCCTGACTTTC,CASSSLTGGAAGANVLTF
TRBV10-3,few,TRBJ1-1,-,TGTGCCATCAGTGAGTCGAGGAACACTGAAGCTTTCTTT,CAISESRNTEAFF
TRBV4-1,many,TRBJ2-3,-,TGCGCCAGCAGCCGTCCCGGGACTGGTCCCTGGGGCACAGATACGCAGTATTTT,CASSRPGTGPWGTDTQYF
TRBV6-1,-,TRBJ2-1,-,TGTGCCAGCAGTGAAACTTGGCGTCCCGGGTCCAATGAGCAGTTCTTC,CASSETWRPGSNEQFF
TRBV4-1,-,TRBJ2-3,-,TGCGCCAGCAGCCAAGATCAGGGCACAGATACGCAGTATTTT,CASSQDQGTDTQYF
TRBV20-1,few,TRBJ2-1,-,TGCAGTGCTGGACAGTATGAGCAGTTCTTC,CSAGQYEQFF
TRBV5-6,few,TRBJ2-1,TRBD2,TGTGCCAGCAGCTTCTCGAGCGGGGCGGCCTACAATGAGCAGTTCTTC,CASSFSSGAAYNEQFF
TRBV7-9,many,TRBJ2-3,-,TGTGCCAGCAGCTCCCAGGGTGCAGATACGCAGTATTTT,CASSSQGADTQYF
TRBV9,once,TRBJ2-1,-,TGTGCCAGCAGCGTAGACCCTACGACTCGATCGGGTGAGCAGTTCTTC,CASSVDPTTRSGEQFF
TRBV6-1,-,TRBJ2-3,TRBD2,TGTGCCAGCAGTGAGGCGGGGGGGGAAGATACGCAGTATTTT,CASSEAGGEDTQYF
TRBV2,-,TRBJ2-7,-,TGTGCCAGCAGTGAGGTCCAGGGGCTCCGAACCTACGAGCAGTACTTC,CASSEVQGLRTYEQYF
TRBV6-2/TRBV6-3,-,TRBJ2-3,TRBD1,TGTGCCAGCAGTTACCCCCCGGGACAGAGGTTGGATACGCAGTATTTT,CASSYPPGQRLDTQYF